Listed below are T cell receptor beta chains from one sample, sequenced in a study of cytomegalovirus exposure and HLA in healthy donors. Method: immunoSEQ multiplex PCR; TCRdb's copy keeps in-frame clones and lacks some. This table holds 110,000 or so clones, more than 65% found once. Sequencing was performed on PBMCs. These receptors all stem from a man aged 25-45 years in good health and CMV-seronegative. The conserved cysteine and the conserved F or W are not part of the CDR3 here. Fields, in order: clone size, V gene, CDR3 protein. Size values are once, few and many counts, or a class for expanded clones, and some rows have none.

abundance: .; v_gene: TRBV28; CDR3aa: ASSYRQGVNGYT
abundance: .; v_gene: TRBV6-5; CDR3aa: ASSRDRRGEQY
abundance: .; v_gene: TRBV2; CDR3aa: ASRQQGRNGYT
abundance: .; v_gene: TRBV7-6; CDR3aa: ASSFSGGEGYT
abundance: .; v_gene: TRBV7-6; CDR3aa: ASREREYFGEQY
abundance: .; v_gene: TRBV11-2; CDR3aa: ASSFAGELF
abundance: .; v_gene: TRBV7-8; CDR3aa: ASRAPGTGRSPLH
abundance: .; v_gene: TRBV9; CDR3aa: ASSVTSGRQETQY
abundance: .; v_gene: TRBV28; CDR3aa: ASSLAGTSGNYRQF
abundance: few; v_gene: TRBV7-7; CDR3aa: ASSFGTGGVETQY
abundance: .; v_gene: TRBV7-2; CDR3aa: ASSPGQGETQY
abundance: .; v_gene: TRBV28; CDR3aa: ASSLGGRLLYEQY
abundance: .; v_gene: TRBV19; CDR3aa: ASSIRGGRGVNTEAF
abundance: .; v_gene: TRBV30; CDR3aa: AWSLGQGNTEAF
abundance: medium-sized; v_gene: TRBV5-8; CDR3aa: ASSWGSGRAGEQF
abundance: once; v_gene: TRBV6-5; CDR3aa: ASSYSRQSYEQY
abundance: .; v_gene: TRBV6-6; CDR3aa: ASSSRAGEQY
abundance: .; v_gene: TRBV7-9; CDR3aa: ASSSGDSYGYT
abundance: .; v_gene: TRBV18; CDR3aa: ASSPRQVSTDTQY
abundance: .; v_gene: TRBV30; CDR3aa: AWGTGAVQY
abundance: .; v_gene: TRBV4-1; CDR3aa: ASSSGTSGNNEQF
abundance: once; v_gene: TRBV27; CDR3aa: ASSFGQEVLNSPLH
abundance: once; v_gene: TRBV2; CDR3aa: ASSRFRDRQETQY
abundance: .; v_gene: TRBV7-9; CDR3aa: ASSLVPSGTPNEQF
abundance: .; v_gene: TRBV11-2; CDR3aa: ASGDSDSRKGQY
abundance: .; v_gene: TRBV15; CDR3aa: ATSRGGIGYT
abundance: few; v_gene: TRBV23-1; CDR3aa: AISSGTGRTWASGVSRYNEQF
abundance: .; v_gene: TRBV27; CDR3aa: ASSLSGTSNEQF
abundance: .; v_gene: TRBV7-8; CDR3aa: ASSLVARGHRGTQY
abundance: .; v_gene: TRBV7-9; CDR3aa: ASSPRLAGDRETQY
abundance: once; v_gene: TRBV11-3; CDR3aa: ASSGTGTGDYEQY
abundance: .; v_gene: TRBV12-1; CDR3aa: ASSFVPGRLLFNEQF
abundance: .; v_gene: TRBV11-2; CDR3aa: ASSLGPTRNHYGYT
abundance: .; v_gene: TRBV10-3; CDR3aa: AIGYQGGSGANVLT
abundance: .; v_gene: TRBV4-3; CDR3aa: ASSQSHLRTGGAGQY
abundance: .; v_gene: TRBV5-4; CDR3aa: ASSFGGTSGYNEQF
abundance: .; v_gene: TRBV25-1; CDR3aa: ASSLAGAYNEQF
abundance: few; v_gene: TRBV10-3; CDR3aa: AIAPSGATYEQY
abundance: .; v_gene: TRBV6-1; CDR3aa: ASSEVRLAGRETQY
abundance: .; v_gene: TRBV2; CDR3aa: ASSEARREAEAF
abundance: .; v_gene: TRBV7-8; CDR3aa: ASSFRTRSSYNSPLH
abundance: .; v_gene: TRBV29-1; CDR3aa: SVLTGPNQPQH
abundance: .; v_gene: TRBV19; CDR3aa: ASSPDGTGGNNQPQH
abundance: .; v_gene: TRBV5-1; CDR3aa: ASSGGTSTDTQY
abundance: .; v_gene: TRBV5-6; CDR3aa: ASSRAAGGTDTQY
abundance: once; v_gene: TRBV28; CDR3aa: ASRSRLAEQY
abundance: once; v_gene: TRBV5-6; CDR3aa: ASSLRTGGQSGNTIY
abundance: .; v_gene: TRBV19; CDR3aa: ASKSWTGNQPQH
abundance: .; v_gene: TRBV29-1; CDR3aa: SVGWGEGGEQY
abundance: .; v_gene: TRBV7-9; CDR3aa: SSSYSGTGGSANEKLF
abundance: .; v_gene: TRBV29-1; CDR3aa: SVAAVNTEAF
abundance: .; v_gene: TRBV21-1; CDR3aa: ASSPKSRDTYQPQH
abundance: .; v_gene: TRBV25-1; CDR3aa: ASSEGGGDTGELF